One sample yielded the 22 T cell receptor beta chains listed below, sequenced in a study of T cell responses to AZD1222 COVID-19 vaccine. Clones were sequenced by immunoSEQ multiplex PCR, and TCRdb holds only the in-frame ones, with some missing. This repertoire shows 100,000 or so clones, less than 90% found once; its top ten account for more than 1.5%. The specimen comprised peripheral blood, sampled on day 0 of AZD1222 vaccination. The source is an adult in good health.

This rearrangement joins TRBV5-6 to TRBJ2-5; TRBD2 aligns across 10 bases. CDR1 is SGHDT, CDR2 YYEEEE, per germline. Germline trimming cut 0 bases from V and 2 bases from J; bases unmatched to any gene: 1. CDR3 length: 15 amino acids. The DNA for the CDR3 is TGTGCCAGCAGCTTGGTTAGCGGGGGGCAAGAGACCCAGTACTTC. Its translation is CASSLVSGGQETQYF.

This clone was found a few times. The V gene is TRBV5-8, the J gene TRBJ1-4, with a tentative D call TRBD1 (5 bases). This CDR3 has 17 residues. Germline CDR1 and CDR2: SGHTS and YDEGEE. V was cut by 4 bases and J by 0 bases, with 16 bases left in between. The CDR3 sequence: CASSPGGGSTTNEKLFF. The CDR3 region has the DNA TGTGCCAGCAGCCCCGGTGGGGGGAGTACAACTAATGAAAAACTGTTTTTT.

The genes are TRBV19 and TRBJ1-3; weak D call: TRBD1 (5 bases). In germline, CDR1 is LNHDA, CDR2 SQIVND (reference sequence). V was shortened by 7 bases and J by 5 bases, with 18 bases between the two germline ends. CDR3 length equals 15 residues. The CDR3 sequence: CASTHQRDARNTIYF. The CDR3 coding sequence is TGTGCCAGTACCCACCAACGGGACGCGAGAAACACCATATATTTT.

Of note for this clone: The junction shows a germline mismatch at one end, possibly a read error. The CDR3 sequence: CASSPRGEGFTF. The CDR3, as DNA: TGCGCCAGCAGCCCACGAGGGGAGGGCTTCACCTTC. The chain joins TRBV5-1 to TRBJ1-2; D might be TRBD1 (5 bases). The CDR3 sequence is 12 residues long. Germline CDR1 SGHRS, CDR2 YFSETQ.

The rearrangement links TRBV7-9 to TRBJ2-2; D is unclear. V shed 1 base and J shed 5 bases, with 2 bases lying between them. This CDR3 is built from 12 residues. The germline gives CDR1 SEHNR, CDR2 FQNEAQ (reference sequence). CDR3 amino acids: CASSLGTGELFF. CDR3 DNA sequence: TGTGCCAGCAGCTTAGGTACCGGGGAGCTGTTTTTT.

The rearrangement uses TRBV30 and TRBJ1-2, with D possibly matching TRBD1 (6 bases). Germline V gene data show CDR1 as GTSNPN and CDR2 as SVGIG (reference sequence). The germline V and J ends were trimmed by 4 bases and 6 bases, with 12 bases remaining between them. The CDR3 has 12 amino acids. CDR3: CAWTIQGHGYTF. CDR3 nucleotides: TGTGCCTGGACTATACAGGGCCATGGCTACACCTTC. The full variable domain, rest sourced from reference TRBV30 and TRBJ1-2, is SQTIHQWPATLVQPVGSPLSLECTVEGTSNPNLYWYRQAAGRGLQLLFYSVGIGQISSEVPQNLSASRPQDRQFILSSKKLLLSDSGFYLCAWTIQGHGYTFGSGTRLTVV.

This clone was detected only a few times. The chain couples TRBV28 to TRBJ1-1, with no clear D. Per the germline V gene, CDR1 is MDHEN and CDR2 is SYDVKM. Trimming took 7 bases from V and 1 from J, leaving 22 bases between them. The CDR3 spans 17 residues. Written as DNA, the CDR3 is TGTGCCAGCACGGGCTTCCTTCGGGCCCTCCGGAACACTGAAGCTTTCTTT. This codes for CASTGFLRALRNTEAFF.

The chain has TRBV5-1 and TRBJ2-1; 11 bases map to TRBD2. Germline V lookup: CDR1 SGHRS, CDR2 YFSETQ. V trimming: 3 bases; J trimming: 8 bases; junction bases outside the gene matches: 7. The CDR3 is 15 amino acids. DNA for the CDR3: TGCGCCAGCAGCTCCACTAGCGGGAGTGTCGATGAGCAGTTCTTC. Translation gives CASSSTSGSVDEQFF.

The V call is TRBV10-3, the J call TRBJ2-2, with D perhaps matching TRBD1 (5 bases). V shed 2 bases and J shed 3 bases, with 19 bases lying between them. The CDR3 extends over 18 amino acids. The germline V gene encodes CDR1 ENHRY and CDR2 SYGVKD. Here the CDR3 reads CAISEGRASRNYTGELFF. The CDR3 DNA is TGTGCCATCAGTGAGGGCAGGGCCTCCCGGAACTACACCGGGGAGCTGTTTTTT.

This chain links TRBV11-3 with TRBJ2-1; 14 bases map to TRBD2. V lost 6 bases, J lost 0 bases, and 4 bases stayed unmatched. From germline, CDR1 is SGHNT and CDR2 YENEEA. The CDR3 consists of 17 residues. The chain's CDR3 is CASRGTSGRSSYNEQFF. CDR3 DNA sequence: TGTGCCAGCAGGGGGACTAGCGGGAGAAGCTCCTACAATGAGCAGTTCTTC.

The chain uses TRBV10-1 and TRBJ2-1, with 13 bases aligning to TRBD2. V was pared by 2 bases and J by 10 bases, with 2 bases of the junction left unmatched. The CDR3 runs 14 residues. Germline V gene sequence: CDR1 WNHNN, CDR2 SYGVQD (reference sequence). CDR3 amino acids: CASSERTSGSEQFF. The CDR3 DNA reads as TGCGCCAGCAGTGAGCGGACTAGCGGGAGCGAGCAGTTCTTC.

The V call is TRBV5-1, the J call TRBJ2-1; TRBD2 agrees at 10 bases. Trimming took 3 bases from V and 4 from J; bases not matched to a gene: 7. Germline lookup yields CDR1 SGHRS and CDR2 YFSETQ. The CDR3 has 16 amino acids. This CDR3 reads CASSSDTSGKYNEQFF. CDR3 coding DNA: TGCGCCAGCAGCTCCGATACTAGCGGGAAGTACAATGAGCAGTTCTTC. Combining the CDR3 with reference TRBV5-1 and TRBJ2-1 gives the whole variable domain KAGVTQTPRYLIKTRGQQVTLSCSPISGHRSVSWYQQTPGQGLQFLFEYFSETQRNKGNFPGRFSGRQFSNSRSEMNVSTLELGDSALYLCASSSDTSGKYNEQFFGPGTRLTVL.

The genes are TRBV7-4 and TRBJ1-1; D possibly corresponds to TRBD1 (5 bases). V gave up 5 bases and J gave up 7 bases, with 11 bases separating them. Germline V gene lookup returns CDR1 SGHVT and CDR2 SQSDAQ. The CDR3 totals 12 residues. Written as DNA, the CDR3 is TGTGCCAGCAGCCCACGGGGGGATGAAGCTTTCTTT. It encodes CASSPRGDEAFF.

The rearrangement uses TRBV13 and TRBJ1-2; 8 bases line up with TRBD1. CDR1 and CDR2 from the germline V gene are PRHDT and FYEKMQ (reference sequence). This CDR3 is built from 16 residues. J lost 4 bases, V lost 1 base, and 8 bases had no gene match. CDR3 sequence reads: CASSLEGTGPVYGYTF. In nucleotides, the CDR3 is TGTGCCAGCAGCTTAGAGGGGACAGGACCAGTCTATGGCTACACCTTC.

The chain uses TRBV28 and TRBJ1-2; TRBD1 matches at 9 bases. There are 15 residues in the CDR3. Germline V lookup: CDR1 MDHEN, CDR2 SYDVKM. V lost 5 bases, J lost 5 bases, and 9 bases stayed unmatched. In nucleotides, the CDR3 is TGTGCCAGCAGTGAATACGGGACAGGGCCTTATGGCTACACCTTC. Encoded protein: CASSEYGTGPYGYTF.

The chain links TRBV6-1 to TRBJ2-1; TRBD2 matches 12 bases. Germline lookup yields CDR1 MNHNS and CDR2 SASEGT. CDR3 size: 16 residues. V was clipped by 1 base and J by 3 bases; unmatched bases: 1. The CDR3 is CASSEGLAGVYNEQFF. The DNA of the CDR3 is TGTGCCAGCAGTGAAGGACTAGCGGGAGTCTACAATGAGCAGTTCTTC.

This chain uses TRBV7-3 with TRBJ2-3; 9 bases are a match to TRBD2. This CDR3 is 15 amino acids long. Germline trimming cut 4 bases from V and 4 bases from J; bases unmatched to any gene: 6. CDR1 SGHTA and CDR2 FQGTGA come from the germline V gene. CDR3 DNA: TGTGCCAGCAGCTCTGGACTAGCGAGGGCAGATACGCAGTATTTT. Its translation: CASSSGLARADTQYF.

The rearrangement links TRBV30 to TRBJ1-2; D call uncertain. CDR3 size: 14 residues. Trimming shortened V by 2 bases and J by 8 bases, and 18 bases separated the two germline ends. The germline gives CDR1 GTSNPN, CDR2 SVGIG (reference sequence). CDR3 sequence: CAWSLPPIAGGYTF. CDR3 sequence (DNA): TGTGCCTGGAGTCTCCCCCCAATTGCGGGAGGCTACACCTTC.

The rearrangement links TRBV21-1 to TRBJ2-1; the table's D call TRBD2 went unverified against the DNA. TRBV21-1 is flagged as a pseudogene. The length of the CDR3 is 18 residues. Written as DNA, the CDR3 is TGTGCCAGCACTCCGAGCGGCACTTCTGAACCCTCCTACAATGAGCAGTTCTTC. It translates to CASTPSGTSEPSYNEQFF.

The CDR3 DNA follows: TGTGCCAGCTCACCCACCGGGACAGGGACCTACAATGAGCAGTTCTTC. Translation gives CASSPTGTGTYNEQFF. The V call is TRBV18, the J call TRBJ2-1, with TRBD1 identical over 9 bases. Germline trimming cut 3 bases from V and 2 bases from J; bases unmatched to any gene: 5. The V gene's germline CDR1 is KGHSH and CDR2 LQKENI. The CDR3 length is 16 residues.

The chain couples TRBV28 to TRBJ1-5; D unresolved. V was cut by 5 bases and J by 4 bases, with 9 bases left in between. The germline CDR1 and CDR2 sequences are MDHEN and SYDVKM. This CDR3 has 13 amino acids. The CDR3 bases are TGTGCCAGCAGTCCAAACGGGAATCAGCCCCAGCATTTT. Translated: CASSPNGNQPQHF.

This clone ranks as medium-sized. The chain carries TRBV7-9 and TRBJ2-7, with TRBD2 as a possible D gene (7 bases). The CDR3 is 18 amino acids. V lost 1 base, J lost 2 bases, and 21 bases lay in between. Germline V gene sequence: CDR1 SEHNR, CDR2 FQNEAQ (reference sequence). As DNA, the CDR3 is TGTGCCAGCAGCTTAGTATACTTCCGGGGGGCAGGGCCCTACGAGCAGTACTTC. This encodes CASSLVYFRGAGPYEQYF.